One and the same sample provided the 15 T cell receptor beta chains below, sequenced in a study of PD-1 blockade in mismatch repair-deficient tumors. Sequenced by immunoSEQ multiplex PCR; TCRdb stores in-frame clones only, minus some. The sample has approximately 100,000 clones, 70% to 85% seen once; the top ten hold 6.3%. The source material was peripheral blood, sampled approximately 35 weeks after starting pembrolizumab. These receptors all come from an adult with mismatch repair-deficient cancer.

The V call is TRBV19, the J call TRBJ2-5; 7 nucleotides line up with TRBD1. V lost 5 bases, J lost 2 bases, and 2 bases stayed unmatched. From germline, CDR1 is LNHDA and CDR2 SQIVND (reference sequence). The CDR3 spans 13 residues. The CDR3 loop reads CASSGQAQETQYF. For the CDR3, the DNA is TGTGCCAGTAGTGGACAGGCTCAAGAGACCCAGTACTTC.

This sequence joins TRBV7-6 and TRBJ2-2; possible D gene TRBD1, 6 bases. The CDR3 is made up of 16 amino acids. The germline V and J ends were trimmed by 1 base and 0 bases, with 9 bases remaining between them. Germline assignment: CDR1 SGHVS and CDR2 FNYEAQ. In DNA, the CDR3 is TGTGCCAGCAGCTTAGTGGGGACAACGAACACCGGGGAGCTGTTTTTT. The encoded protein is CASSLVGTTNTGELFF.

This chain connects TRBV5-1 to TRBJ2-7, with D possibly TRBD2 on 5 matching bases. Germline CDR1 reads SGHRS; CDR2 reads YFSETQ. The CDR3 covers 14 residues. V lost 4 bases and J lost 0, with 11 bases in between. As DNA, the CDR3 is TGCGCCAGCAGCCCCGGGGTAACCTCCTACGAGCAGTACTTC. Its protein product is CASSPGVTSYEQYF. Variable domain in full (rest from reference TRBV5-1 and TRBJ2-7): KAGVTQTPRYLIKTRGQQVTLSCSPISGHRSVSWYQQTPGQGLQFLFEYFSETQRNKGNFPGRFSGRQFSNSRSEMNVSTLELGDSALYLCASSPGVTSYEQYFGPGTRLTVT.

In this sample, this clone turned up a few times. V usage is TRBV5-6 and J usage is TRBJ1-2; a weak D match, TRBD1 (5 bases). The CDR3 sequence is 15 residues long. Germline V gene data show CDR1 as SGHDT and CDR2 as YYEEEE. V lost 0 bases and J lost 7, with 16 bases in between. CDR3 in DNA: TGTGCCAGCAGCTTGGTGGGGGGAAACATGGGTGGCTACACCTTC. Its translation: CASSLVGGNMGGYTF.

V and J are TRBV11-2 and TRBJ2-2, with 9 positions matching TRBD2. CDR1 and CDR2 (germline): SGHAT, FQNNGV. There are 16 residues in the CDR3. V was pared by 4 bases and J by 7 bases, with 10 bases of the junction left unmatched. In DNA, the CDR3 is TGTGCCAGCAGCTCGGTAGCGGGAGAGGTTGTCGGGGAGCTGTTTTTT. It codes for CASSSVAGEVVGELFF. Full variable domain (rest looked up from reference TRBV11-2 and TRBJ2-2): EAGVAQSPRYKIIEKRQSVAFWCNPISGHATLYWYQQILGQGPKLLIQFQNNGVVDDSQLPKDRFSAERLKGVDSTLKIQPAKLEDSAVYLCASSSVAGEVVGELFFGEGSRLTVL.

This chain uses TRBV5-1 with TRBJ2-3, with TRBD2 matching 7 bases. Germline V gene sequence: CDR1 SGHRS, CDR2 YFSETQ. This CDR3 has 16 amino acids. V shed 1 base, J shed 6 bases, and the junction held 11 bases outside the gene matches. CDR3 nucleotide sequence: TGCGCCAGCAGCTTGTCGCGGGAGAGGCTTTACGATACGCAGTATTTT. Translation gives CASSLSRERLYDTQYF.

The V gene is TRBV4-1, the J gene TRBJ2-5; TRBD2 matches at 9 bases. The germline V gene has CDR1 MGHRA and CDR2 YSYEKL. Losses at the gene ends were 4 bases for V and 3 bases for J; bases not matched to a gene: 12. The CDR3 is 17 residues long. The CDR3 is CASSRLSQTSGKETQYF. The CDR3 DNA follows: TGCGCCAGCAGCCGACTCTCCCAGACTAGCGGTAAAGAGACCCAGTACTTC.

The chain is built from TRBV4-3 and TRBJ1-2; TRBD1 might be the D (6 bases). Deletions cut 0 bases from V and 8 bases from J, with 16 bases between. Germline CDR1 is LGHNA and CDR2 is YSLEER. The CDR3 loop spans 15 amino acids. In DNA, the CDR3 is TGCGCCAGCAGCCAAGAGGGGGGGCCTTCGAGGGGCTACACCTTC. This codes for CASSQEGGPSRGYTF.

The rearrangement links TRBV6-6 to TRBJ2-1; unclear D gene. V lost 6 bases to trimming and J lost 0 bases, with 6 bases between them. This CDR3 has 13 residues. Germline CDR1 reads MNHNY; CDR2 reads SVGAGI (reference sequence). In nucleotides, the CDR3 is TGTGCCAGCAGCCCCCTCTCCTACAATGAGCAGTTCTTC. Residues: CASSPLSYNEQFF.

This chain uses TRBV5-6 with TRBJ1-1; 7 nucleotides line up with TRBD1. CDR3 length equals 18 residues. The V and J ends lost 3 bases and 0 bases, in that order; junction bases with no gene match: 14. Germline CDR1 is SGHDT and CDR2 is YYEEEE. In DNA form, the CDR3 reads TGTGCCAGCAGCTCGGACAGGCTTGGAGCTTGGATGAACACTGAAGCTTTCTTT. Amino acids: CASSSDRLGAWMNTEAFF. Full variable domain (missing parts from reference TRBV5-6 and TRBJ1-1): DAGVTQSPTHLIKTRGQQVTLRCSPKSGHDTVSWYQQALGQGPQFIFQYYEEEERQRGNFPDRFSGHQFPNYSSELNVNALLLGDSALYLCASSSDRLGAWMNTEAFFGQGTRLTVV.

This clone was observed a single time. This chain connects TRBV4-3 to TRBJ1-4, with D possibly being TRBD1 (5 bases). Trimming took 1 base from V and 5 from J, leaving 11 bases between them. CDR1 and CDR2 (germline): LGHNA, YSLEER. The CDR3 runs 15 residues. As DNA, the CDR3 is TGCGCCAGCAGCCAAGCTGACAGCGAAAATGAAAAACTGTTTTTT. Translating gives CASSQADSENEKLFF.

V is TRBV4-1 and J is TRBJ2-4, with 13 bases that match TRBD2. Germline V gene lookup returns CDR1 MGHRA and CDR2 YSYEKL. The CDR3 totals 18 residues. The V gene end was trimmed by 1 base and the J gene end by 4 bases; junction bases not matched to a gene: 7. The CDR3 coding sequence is TGCGCCAGCAGCCAAGTCCGGACTAGCGGGAGAATGAAAAACATTCAGTACTTC. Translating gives CASSQVRTSGRMKNIQYF.

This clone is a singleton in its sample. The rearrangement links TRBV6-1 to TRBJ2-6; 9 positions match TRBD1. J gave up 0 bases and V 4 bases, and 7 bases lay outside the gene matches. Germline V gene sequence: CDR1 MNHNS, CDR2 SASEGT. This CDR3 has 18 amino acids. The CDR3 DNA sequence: TGTGCCAGCAGTGCGCGACAGGGGGTGAGCTCTGGGGCCAACGTCCTGACTTTC. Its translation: CASSARQGVSSGANVLTF.

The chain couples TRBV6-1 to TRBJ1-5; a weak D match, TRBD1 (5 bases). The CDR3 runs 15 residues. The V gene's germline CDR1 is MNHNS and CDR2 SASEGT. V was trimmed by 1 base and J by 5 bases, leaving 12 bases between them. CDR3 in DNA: TGTGCCAGCAGTGAAGGGGGCAGAAAAGATCAGCCCCAGCATTTT. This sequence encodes CASSEGGRKDQPQHF.

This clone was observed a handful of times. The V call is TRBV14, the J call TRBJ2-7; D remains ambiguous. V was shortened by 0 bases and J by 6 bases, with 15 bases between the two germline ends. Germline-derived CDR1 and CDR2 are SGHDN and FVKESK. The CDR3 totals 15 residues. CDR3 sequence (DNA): TGTGCCAGCAGCCAAGATCTCGCGATACACGCCGAGCAGTACTTC. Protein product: CASSQDLAIHAEQYF.